These 4 T cell receptor beta chains were all obtained from the same sample, sequenced in a study of blood T cells in healthy people across ages. PCR was performed a second time for roughly 6 to 12 cycles using a sample-barcoded 5' primer and a J-beta primer mix. TCRdb itself ran the 5' RACE reads through MiXCR, one entry per CDR3 protein. The sample holds about 650,000 distinct CDR3 sequences, about 32% seen once. The sequenced material came from blood. Source of these receptors: a woman of 80 years or more in good health.

This clonotype has a count of ten or more. The rearrangement links TRBV11-2 to TRBJ2-3; 9 nucleotides line up with TRBD1. Per the germline V gene, CDR1 is SGHAT and CDR2 is FQNNGV. The CDR3 is made up of 12 amino acids. J gave up 14 bases and V 1 base, and 4 bases lay outside the gene matches. DNA for the CDR3: TGTGCCAGCAGCTTAGCAGGACAGGGGACGTATTTT. This encodes CASSLAGQGTYF. The whole variable domain, filled in from reference TRBV11-2 and TRBJ2-3, reads EAGVAQSPRYKIIEKRQSVAFWCNPISGHATLYWYQQILGQGPKLLIQFQNNGVVDDSQLPKDRFSAERLKGVDSTLKIQPAKLEDSAVYLCASSLAGQGTYFGPGTRLTVL.

This clonotype appeared a single time. A much larger clone sits a single nucleotide away, making a read error possible. V is TRBV27 and J is TRBJ1-2; 8 nucleotides line up with TRBD1. The CDR3 runs to 13 residues. CDR1 and CDR2 from the germline V gene are MNHEY and SMNVEV (reference sequence). V was pared by 5 bases and J by 8 bases, with 7 bases of the junction left unmatched. The CDR3 DNA reads TGTGCCAGCAGTGCAGGGGGCCGTGGAGGCTACACCTTC. It yields the protein CASSAGGRGGYTF.

This clonotype has ten or more counts. This sequence joins TRBV9 and TRBJ2-1; 8 nucleotides line up with TRBD2. The CDR3 has 16 residues. CDR1 and CDR2 (germline): SGDLS, YYNGEE. J was trimmed by 3 bases and V by 5 bases; bases with no gene match: 10. CDR3 coding DNA: TGTGCCAGCAGTGCTAGTGCGGGACTAGGCTACAATGAGCAGTTCTTC. Residues: CASSASAGLGYNEQFF.

Only a few counts were recorded for this clonotype. The chain combines TRBV10-3 with TRBJ1-6, with no clear D. CDR3 size: 14 residues. V was shortened by 4 bases and J by 5 bases, with 9 bases between the two germline ends. Germline CDR1 reads ENHRY; CDR2 reads SYGVKD. The CDR3 sequence is CAISVSRDNSPLHF. CDR3 nucleotides: TGTGCCATCAGTGTGAGTCGGGATAATTCACCCCTCCACTTT.